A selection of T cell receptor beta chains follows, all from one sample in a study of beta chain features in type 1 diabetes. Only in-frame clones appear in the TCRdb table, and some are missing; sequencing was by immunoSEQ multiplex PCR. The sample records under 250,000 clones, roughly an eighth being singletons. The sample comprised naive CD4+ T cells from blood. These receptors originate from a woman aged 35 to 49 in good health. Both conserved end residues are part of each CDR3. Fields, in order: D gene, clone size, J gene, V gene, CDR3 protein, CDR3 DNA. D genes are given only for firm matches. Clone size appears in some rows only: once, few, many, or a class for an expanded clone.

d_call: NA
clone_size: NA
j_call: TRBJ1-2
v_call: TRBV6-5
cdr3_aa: CASIPRAGQVYGYTF
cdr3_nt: TGTGCCAGCATTCCTAGGGCGGGTCAGGTCTATGGCTACACCTTC

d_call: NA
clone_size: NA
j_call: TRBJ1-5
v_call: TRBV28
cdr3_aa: CASSLSSNQPQHF
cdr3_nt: TGTGCCAGCAGTCTCAGTAGCAATCAGCCCCAGCATTTT

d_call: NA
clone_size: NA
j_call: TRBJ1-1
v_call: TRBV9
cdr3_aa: CASSVALGGPDTEAFF
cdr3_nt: TGTGCCAGCAGCGTAGCTTTAGGAGGCCCGGACACTGAAGCTTTCTTT

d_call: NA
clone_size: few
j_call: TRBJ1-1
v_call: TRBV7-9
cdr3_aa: CASSFGGPPTEAFF
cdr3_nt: TGTGCCAGCAGCTTCGGGGGGCCGCCCACTGAAGCTTTCTTT

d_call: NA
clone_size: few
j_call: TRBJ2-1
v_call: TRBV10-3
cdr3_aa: CAIGKRGAEEQFF
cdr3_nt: TGTGCCATCGGTAAACGGGGGGCTGAAGAGCAGTTCTTC

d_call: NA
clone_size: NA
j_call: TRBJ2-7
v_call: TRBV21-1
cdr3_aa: CASSKGLMGTYEQYF
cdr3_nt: TGTGCCAGCAGCAAAGGGCTAATGGGCACCTACGAGCAGTACTTC

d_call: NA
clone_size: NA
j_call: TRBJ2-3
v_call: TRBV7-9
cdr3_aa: CASTRDTDTQYF
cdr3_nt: TGTGCCAGCACGCGCGACACAGATACGCAGTATTTT

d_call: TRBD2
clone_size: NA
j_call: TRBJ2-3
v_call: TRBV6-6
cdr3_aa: CASSNPSGGTDTQYF
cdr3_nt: TGTGCCAGCAGTAACCCTAGCGGGGGCACAGATACGCAGTATTTT

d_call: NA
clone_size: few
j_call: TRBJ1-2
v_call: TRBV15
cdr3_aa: CATSNKTGGHYGYTF
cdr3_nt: TGTGCCACCAGCAATAAGACGGGGGGGCACTATGGCTACACCTTC

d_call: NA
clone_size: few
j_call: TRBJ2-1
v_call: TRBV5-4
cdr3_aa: CASSLDGATTYNEQFF
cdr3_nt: TGTGCCAGCAGCTTGGACGGAGCGACGACCTACAATGAGCAGTTCTTC

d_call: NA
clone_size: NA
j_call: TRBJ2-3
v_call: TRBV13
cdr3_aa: CASSFQTGGTDTQYF
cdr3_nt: TGTGCCAGCAGCTTTCAAACAGGCGGCACAGATACGCAGTATTTT

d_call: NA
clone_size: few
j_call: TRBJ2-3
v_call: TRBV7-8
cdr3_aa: CASSAGDTQYF
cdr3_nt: TGTGCCAGCAGCGCGGGAGATACGCAGTATTTT

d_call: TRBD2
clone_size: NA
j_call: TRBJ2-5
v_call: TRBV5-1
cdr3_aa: CASSPGLAGLQETQYF
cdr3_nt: TGCGCCAGCAGCCCAGGACTAGCGGGGCTCCAAGAGACCCAGTACTTC